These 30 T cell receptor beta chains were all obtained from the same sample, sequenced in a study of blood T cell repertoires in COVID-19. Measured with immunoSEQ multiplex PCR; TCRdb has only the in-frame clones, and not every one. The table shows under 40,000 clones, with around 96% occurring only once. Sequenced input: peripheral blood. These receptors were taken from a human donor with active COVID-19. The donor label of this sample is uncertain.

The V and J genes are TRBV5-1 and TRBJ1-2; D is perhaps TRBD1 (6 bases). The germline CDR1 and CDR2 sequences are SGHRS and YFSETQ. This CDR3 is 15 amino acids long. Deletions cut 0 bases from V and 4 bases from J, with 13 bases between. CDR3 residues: CASSLASGETYGYTF. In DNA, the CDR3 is TGCGCCAGCAGCTTGGCCTCAGGGGAGACCTATGGCTACACCTTC.

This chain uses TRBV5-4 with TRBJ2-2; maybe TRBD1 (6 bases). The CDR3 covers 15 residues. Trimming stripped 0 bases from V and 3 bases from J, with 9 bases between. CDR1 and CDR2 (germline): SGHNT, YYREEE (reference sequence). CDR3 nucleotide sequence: TGTGCCAGCAGCTTGGCAGGGGTGGACACCGGGGAGCTGTTTTTT. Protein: CASSLAGVDTGELFF.

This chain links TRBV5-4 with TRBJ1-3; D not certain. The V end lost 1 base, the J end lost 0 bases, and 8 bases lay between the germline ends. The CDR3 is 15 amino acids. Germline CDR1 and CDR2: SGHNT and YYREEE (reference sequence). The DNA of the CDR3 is TGTGCCAGCAGCTTGACGGGGAACTCTGGAAACACCATATATTTT. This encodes CASSLTGNSGNTIYF.

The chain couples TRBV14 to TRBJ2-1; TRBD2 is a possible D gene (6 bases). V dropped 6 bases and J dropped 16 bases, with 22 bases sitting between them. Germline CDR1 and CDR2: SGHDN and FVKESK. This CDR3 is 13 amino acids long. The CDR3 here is CASSRELMRGEFF. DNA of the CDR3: TGTGCCAGCAGTAGGGAGTTGATGCGGGGCGAATTCTTC.

The CDR3 loop reads CASAHTGSGNTIYF. CDR3 bases: TGTGCTAGTGCCCATACCGGCTCTGGAAACACCATATATTTT. The chain links TRBV12-5 to TRBJ1-3; D ambiguous. The CDR3 consists of 14 residues. Germline-derived CDR1 and CDR2 are LGHNT and FRNRAP. V was shortened by 7 bases and J by 0 bases, with 10 bases between the two germline ends.

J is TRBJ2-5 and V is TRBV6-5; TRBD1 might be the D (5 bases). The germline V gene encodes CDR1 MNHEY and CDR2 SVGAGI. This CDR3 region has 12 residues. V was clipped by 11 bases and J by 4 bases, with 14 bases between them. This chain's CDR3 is CAVWQGTETQYF. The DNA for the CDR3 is TGTGCCGTATGGCAGGGAACAGAGACCCAGTACTTC.

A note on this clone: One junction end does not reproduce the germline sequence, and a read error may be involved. CDR3 in amino acids: CARSATGGEQETQYF. The CDR3 DNA follows: TGTGCCAGGAGTGCTACCGGGGGAGAGCAAGAGACCCAGTACTTC. The V call is TRBV2, the J call TRBJ2-5; a weak D match, TRBD2 (6 bases). The CDR3 totals 15 residues. Germline assignment: CDR1 SNHLY and CDR2 FYNNEI. Full variable domain (remainder filled in from reference TRBV2 and TRBJ2-5): EPEVTQTPSHQVTQMGQEVILRCVPISNHLYFYWYRQILGQKVEFLVSFYNNEISEKSEIFDDQFSVERPDGSNFTLKIRSTKLEDSAMYFCARSATGGEQETQYFGPGTRLLVL.

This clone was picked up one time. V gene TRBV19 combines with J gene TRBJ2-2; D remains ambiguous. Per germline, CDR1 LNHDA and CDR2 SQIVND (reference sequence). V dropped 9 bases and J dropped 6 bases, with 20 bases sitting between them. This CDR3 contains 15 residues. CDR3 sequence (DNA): TGTGCCAGCGAAAAAGCACCGATAGGAGCCGGGGAGCTGTTTTTT. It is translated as CASEKAPIGAGELFF.

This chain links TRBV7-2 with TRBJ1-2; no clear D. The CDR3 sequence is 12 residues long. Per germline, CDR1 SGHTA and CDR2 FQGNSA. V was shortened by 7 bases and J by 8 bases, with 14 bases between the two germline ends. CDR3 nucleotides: TGTGCCAGCACCGCGGCCGGCGTAGGCTACACCTTC. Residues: CASTAAGVGYTF.

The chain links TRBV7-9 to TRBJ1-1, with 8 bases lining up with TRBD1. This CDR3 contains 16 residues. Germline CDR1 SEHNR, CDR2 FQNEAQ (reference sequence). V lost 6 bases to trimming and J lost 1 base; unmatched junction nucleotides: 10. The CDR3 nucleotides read TGTGCCAGCAGTTTGTCCACAGGGGGTGGGAACACTGAAGCTTTCTTT. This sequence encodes CASSLSTGGGNTEAFF.

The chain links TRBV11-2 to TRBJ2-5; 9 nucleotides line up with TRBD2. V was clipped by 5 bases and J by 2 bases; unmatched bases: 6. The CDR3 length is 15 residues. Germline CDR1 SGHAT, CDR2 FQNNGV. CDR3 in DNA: TGTGCCAGCAGCGAGACTAGCGGACCGCAAGAGACCCAGTACTTC. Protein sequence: CASSETSGPQETQYF.

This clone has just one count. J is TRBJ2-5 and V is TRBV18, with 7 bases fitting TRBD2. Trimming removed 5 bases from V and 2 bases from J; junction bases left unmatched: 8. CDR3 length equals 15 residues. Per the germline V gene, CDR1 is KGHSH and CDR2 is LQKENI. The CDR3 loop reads CASSARGREQETQYF. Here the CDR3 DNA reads TGTGCCAGCTCAGCTAGAGGGAGGGAGCAAGAGACCCAGTACTTC. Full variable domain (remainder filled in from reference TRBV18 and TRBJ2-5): NAGVMQNPRHLVRRRGQEARLRCSPMKGHSHVYWYRQLPEEGLKFMVYLQKENIIDESGMPKERFSAEFPKEGPSILRIQQVVRGDSAAYFCASSARGREQETQYFGPGTRLLVL.

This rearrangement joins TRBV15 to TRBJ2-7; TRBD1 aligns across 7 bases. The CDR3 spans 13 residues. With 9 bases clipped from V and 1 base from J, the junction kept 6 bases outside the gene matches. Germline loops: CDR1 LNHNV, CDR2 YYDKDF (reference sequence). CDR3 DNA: TGTGCCACGACACCAGGGGGATCCTACGAGCAGTACTTC. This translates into CATTPGGSYEQYF.

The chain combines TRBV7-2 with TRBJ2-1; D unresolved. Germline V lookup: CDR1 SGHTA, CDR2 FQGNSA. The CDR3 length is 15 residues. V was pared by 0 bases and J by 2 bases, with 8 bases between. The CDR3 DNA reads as TGTGCCAGCAGCTTAGCGGGCCCAGCCTACAATGAGCAGTTCTTC. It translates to CASSLAGPAYNEQFF. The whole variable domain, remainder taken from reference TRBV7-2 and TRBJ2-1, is GAGVSQSPSNKVTEKGKDVELRCDPISGHTALYWYRQSLGQGLEFLIYFQGNSAPDKSGLPSDRFSAERTGGSVSTLTIQRTQQEDSAVYLCASSLAGPAYNEQFFGPGTRLTVL.

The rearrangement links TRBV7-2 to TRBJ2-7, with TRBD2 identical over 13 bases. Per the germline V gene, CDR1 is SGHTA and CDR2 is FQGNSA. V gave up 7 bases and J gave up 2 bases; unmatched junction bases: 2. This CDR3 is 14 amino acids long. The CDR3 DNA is TGTGCCAGCAAGGGACTAGCGGGACCCTACGAGCAGTACTTC. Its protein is CASKGLAGPYEQYF.

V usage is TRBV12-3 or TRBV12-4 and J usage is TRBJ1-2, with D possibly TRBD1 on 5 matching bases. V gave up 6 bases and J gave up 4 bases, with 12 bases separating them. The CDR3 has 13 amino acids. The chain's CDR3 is CASRGQVGYGYTF. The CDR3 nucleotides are TGTGCCAGCAGGGGGCAGGTCGGCTATGGCTACACCTTC.

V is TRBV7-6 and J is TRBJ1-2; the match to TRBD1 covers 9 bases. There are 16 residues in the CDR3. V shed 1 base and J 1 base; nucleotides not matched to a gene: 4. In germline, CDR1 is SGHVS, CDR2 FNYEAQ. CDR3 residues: CASSLVGGQGNYGYTF. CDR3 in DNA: TGTGCCAGCAGCTTAGTGGGGGGACAGGGTAACTATGGCTACACCTTC.

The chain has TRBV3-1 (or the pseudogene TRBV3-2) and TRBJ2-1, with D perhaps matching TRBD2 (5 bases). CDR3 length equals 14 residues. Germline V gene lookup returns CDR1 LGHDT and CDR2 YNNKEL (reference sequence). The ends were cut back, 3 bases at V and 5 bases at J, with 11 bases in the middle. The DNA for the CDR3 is TGTGCCAGCAGCCACGGCTTGCGGGACAATGAGCAGTTCTTC. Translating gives CASSHGLRDNEQFF.

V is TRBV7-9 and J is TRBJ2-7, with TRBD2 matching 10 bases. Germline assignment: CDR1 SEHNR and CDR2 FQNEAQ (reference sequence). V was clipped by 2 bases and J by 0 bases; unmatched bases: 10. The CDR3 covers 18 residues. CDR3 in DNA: TGTGCCAGCAGCTTAAGGGCTAGCGGGAGTCGGAGCTCCTACGAGCAGTACTTC. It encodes CASSLRASGSRSSYEQYF.

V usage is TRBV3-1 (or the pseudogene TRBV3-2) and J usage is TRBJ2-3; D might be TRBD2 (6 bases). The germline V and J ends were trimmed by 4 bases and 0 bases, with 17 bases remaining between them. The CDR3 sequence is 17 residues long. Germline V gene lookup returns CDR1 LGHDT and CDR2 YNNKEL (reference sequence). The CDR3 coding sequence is TGTGCCAGCAGCCGCAGTACCCGGGGGAAAAGCACAGATACGCAGTATTTT. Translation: CASSRSTRGKSTDTQYF.

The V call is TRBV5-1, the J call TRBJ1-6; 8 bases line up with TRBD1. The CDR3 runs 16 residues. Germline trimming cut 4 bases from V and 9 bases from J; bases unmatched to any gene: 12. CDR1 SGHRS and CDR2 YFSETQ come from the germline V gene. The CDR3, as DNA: TGCGCCAGCAGCCCCGCTTTCGGGACAGGCGGTTCACCCCTCCACTTT. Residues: CASSPAFGTGGSPLHF.

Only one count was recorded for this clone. CDR3 nucleotide sequence: TGTGCCAGCAGTTTGTTTGAGACAGCGTATGGCTACACCTTC. This sequence encodes CASSLFETAYGYTF. The chain recombines TRBV28 with TRBJ1-2; D is possibly TRBD1 (5 bases). There are 14 residues in the CDR3. The ends were cut back, 3 bases at V and 5 bases at J, with 13 bases in the middle. CDR1 is MDHEN and CDR2 is SYDVKM in the germline V gene.

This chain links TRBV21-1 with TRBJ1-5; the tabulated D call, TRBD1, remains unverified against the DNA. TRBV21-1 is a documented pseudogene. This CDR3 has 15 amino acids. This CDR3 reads CASSKEDRDDQPQHF. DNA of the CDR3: TGTGCCAGCAGCAAAGAAGACAGGGACGATCAGCCCCAGCATTTT.

As DNA, the CDR3 is TGTGCCAGCAGCCAAGATAGGGTAGCGGGGTACGAGCAGTACTTC. Translation: CASSQDRVAGYEQYF. The V call is TRBV3-1 (or the pseudogene TRBV3-2), the J call TRBJ2-7; 8 bases agree with TRBD2. J gave up 4 bases and V 0 bases, and 5 bases lay outside the gene matches. The CDR3 contains 15 residues. Germline V gene lookup returns CDR1 LGHDT and CDR2 YNNKEL (reference sequence).

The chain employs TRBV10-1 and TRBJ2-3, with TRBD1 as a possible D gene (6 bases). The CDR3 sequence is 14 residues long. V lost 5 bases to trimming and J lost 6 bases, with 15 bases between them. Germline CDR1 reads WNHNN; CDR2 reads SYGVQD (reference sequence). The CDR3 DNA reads TGCGCCAGCAGTAGGGCAGGGGAAGAGGATACGCAGTATTTT. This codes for CASSRAGEEDTQYF.

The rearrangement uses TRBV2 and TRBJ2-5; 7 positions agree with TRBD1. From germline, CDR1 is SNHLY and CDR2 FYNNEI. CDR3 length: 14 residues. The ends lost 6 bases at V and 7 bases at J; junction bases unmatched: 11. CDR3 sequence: CASRATGTRGTQYF. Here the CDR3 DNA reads TGTGCCAGCAGGGCGACAGGGACCCGGGGGACCCAGTACTTC.

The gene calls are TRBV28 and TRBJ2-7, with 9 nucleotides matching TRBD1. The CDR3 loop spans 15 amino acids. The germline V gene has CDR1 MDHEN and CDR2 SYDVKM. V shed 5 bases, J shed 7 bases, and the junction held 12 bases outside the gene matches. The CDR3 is CASSPPTGTGREQYF. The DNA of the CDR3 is TGTGCCAGCAGTCCCCCCACCGGGACAGGGAGGGAGCAGTACTTC.

CDR3 in amino acids: CASSSYRDLQPQHF. CDR3 bases: TGTGCCAGCAGCTCCTACAGGGACCTACAGCCCCAGCATTTT. V is TRBV7-8 and J is TRBJ1-5; tentatively, D is TRBD1 (6 bases). Germline values: CDR1 SGHVS, CDR2 FQNEAQ. Trimming stripped 4 bases from V and 7 bases from J, with 14 bases between. This CDR3 spans 14 amino acids.

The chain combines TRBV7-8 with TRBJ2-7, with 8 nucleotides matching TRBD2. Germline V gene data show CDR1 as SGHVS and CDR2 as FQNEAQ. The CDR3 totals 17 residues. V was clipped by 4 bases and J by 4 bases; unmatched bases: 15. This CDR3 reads CASSSPTPLREGYEQYF. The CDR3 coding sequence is TGTGCCAGCAGCTCGCCCACCCCGCTCCGGGAGGGTTACGAGCAGTACTTC.

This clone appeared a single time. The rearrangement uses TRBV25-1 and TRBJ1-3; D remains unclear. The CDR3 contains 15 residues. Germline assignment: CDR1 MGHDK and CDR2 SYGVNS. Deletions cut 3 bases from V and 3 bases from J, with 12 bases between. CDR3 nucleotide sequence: TGTGCCAGCAGTGACCAGGCGATCTTTGGAAACACCATATATTTT. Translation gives CASSDQAIFGNTIYF.